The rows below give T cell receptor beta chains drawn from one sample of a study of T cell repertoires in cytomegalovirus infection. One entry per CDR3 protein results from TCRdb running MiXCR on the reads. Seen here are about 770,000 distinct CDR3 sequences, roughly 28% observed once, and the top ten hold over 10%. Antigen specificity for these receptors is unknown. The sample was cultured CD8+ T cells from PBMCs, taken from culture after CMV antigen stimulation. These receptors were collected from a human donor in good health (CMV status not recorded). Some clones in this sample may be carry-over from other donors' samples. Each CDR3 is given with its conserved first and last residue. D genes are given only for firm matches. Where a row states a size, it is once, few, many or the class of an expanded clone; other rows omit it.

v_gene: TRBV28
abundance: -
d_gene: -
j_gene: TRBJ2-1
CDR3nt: TGTGCCAGCAGGCCTAGATGGAATGAGCAGTTCTTC
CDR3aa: CASRPRWNEQFF

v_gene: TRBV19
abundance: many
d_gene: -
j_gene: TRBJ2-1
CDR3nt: TGTGCCAGTATGGGGCCTTACAATGAGCAGTTCTTC
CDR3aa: CASMGPYNEQFF

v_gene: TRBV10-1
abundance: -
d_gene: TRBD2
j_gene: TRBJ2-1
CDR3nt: TGCGCCAGCAGCCCAGCGGGGGCCCCCGCTGAGCAGTTCTTC
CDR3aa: CASSPAGAPAEQFF

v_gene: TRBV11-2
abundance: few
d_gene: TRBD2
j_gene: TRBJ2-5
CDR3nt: TGTGCCAGCAGCTTTAATTTAGTTCAGACGGCTAGCGGAGGATGGGAGACCCAGTACTTC
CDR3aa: CASSFNLVQTASGGWETQYF

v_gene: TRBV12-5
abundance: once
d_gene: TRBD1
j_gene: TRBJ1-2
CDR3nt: TGTGCTAGTGGTTTGCCAAGACAGGGGCTATATGGCTACACCTTC
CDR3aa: CASGLPRQGLYGYTF

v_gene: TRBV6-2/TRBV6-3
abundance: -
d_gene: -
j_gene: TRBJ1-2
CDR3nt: TGTGCCAGCAGTTACGGGTTTGGCTATGGCTACACCTTC
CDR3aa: CASSYGFGYGYTF

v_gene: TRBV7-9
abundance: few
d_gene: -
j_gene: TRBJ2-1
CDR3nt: TGTGCCAGCAGCCCCCGACTTTGGGGGGGCAGGATTTCCTACAATGAGCAGTTCTTC
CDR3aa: CASSPRLWGGRISYNEQFF

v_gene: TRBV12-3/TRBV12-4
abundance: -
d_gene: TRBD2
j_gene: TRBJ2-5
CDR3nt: TGTGCCAGCAAGGCGGGGGGCTGGGGAGAGACCCAGTACTTC
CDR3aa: CASKAGGWGETQYF

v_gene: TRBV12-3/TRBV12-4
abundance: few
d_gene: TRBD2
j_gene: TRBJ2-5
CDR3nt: TGTGCCAGCAGTCCACGGACTAGCGGGGTGCAAGAGACCCAGTACTTC
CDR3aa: CASSPRTSGVQETQYF

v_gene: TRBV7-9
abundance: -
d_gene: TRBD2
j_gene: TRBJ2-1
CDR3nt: TGTGCCAGCAGCCATACTGGGTCTAGCGGGGGTAATGAGCAGTTCTTC
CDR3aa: CASSHTGSSGGNEQFF

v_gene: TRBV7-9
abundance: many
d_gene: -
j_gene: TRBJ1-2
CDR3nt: TGTGCCAGCACCGTTATGGTCAGGGAGGTAAACTATGGCTACACCTTC
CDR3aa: CASTVMVREVNYGYTF

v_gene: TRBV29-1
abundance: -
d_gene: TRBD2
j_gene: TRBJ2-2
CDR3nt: TGCAGCGTTCTAGCGGGGGGGCGAGCCGGGGAGCTGTTTTTT
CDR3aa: CSVLAGGRAGELFF

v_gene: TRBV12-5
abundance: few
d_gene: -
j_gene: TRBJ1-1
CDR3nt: TGTGCTAGTGGTTTGGTACCCGAGGGAACGGCTTCGGCCACTGAAGCTTTCTTT
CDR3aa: CASGLVPEGTASATEAFF

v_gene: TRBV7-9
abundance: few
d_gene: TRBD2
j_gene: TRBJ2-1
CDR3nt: TGTGCCAGCATCGGACTAGCGGGATCCTACAATGAGCAGTTCTTC
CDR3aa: CASIGLAGSYNEQFF